Presented here are 10 T cell receptor beta chains from one specimen sequenced in a study of T cells in Graves' hyperthyroidism and ophthalmopathy (dated by TCRdb to the late 2010s). Library preparation was by multiplex PCR. The sample was run on an Illumina HiSeq 2000. Amplification of TCR beta CDR3 regions was carried out from RNA transcripts. The first round of RT-PCR for the TCR CDR3 was performed with the HTBI primer set and the Qiagen OneStep RT-PCR kit. Starting from the raw public reads, TCRdb applied fastp trimming at Q25, assembled clones with MiXCR and retained in-frame beta chains. Identical CDR3 protein sequences are pooled into one entry, listed with their most common genes and DNA. This sample lists 500,000 or so distinct CDR3 sequences; roughly a sixth were detected once. Jointly, the top ten make up 25% to 30% of the sample. The sample consisted of blood. The receptor source for this set is a woman aged 25 to 39 with Graves' ophthalmopathy.

The rearrangement uses TRBV4-3 and TRBJ2-5, with D unclear. This CDR3 has 14 residues. Germline CDR1 reads LGHNA; CDR2 reads YSLEER. Trimming pared 0 bases from V and 3 bases from J, leaving 8 bases between. The CDR3 reads CASSQEGRKETQYF. CDR3 nucleotides: TGCGCCAGCAGCCAAGAGGGCAGGAAAGAGACCCAGTACTTC.

At least ten counts were recorded for this clonotype. The J gene is TRBJ2-1, the V gene TRBV11-3, with D perhaps matching TRBD2 (6 bases). The CDR3 contains 16 residues. Germline assignment: CDR1 SGHNT and CDR2 YENEEA. V was shortened by 6 bases and J by 7 bases, with 22 bases between the two germline ends. The chain's CDR3 is CASRTRGREVCNEQFF. The DNA of the CDR3 is TGTGCCAGCAGGACCCGGGGGAGAGAGGTTTGTAATGAGCAGTTCTTC.

This clonotype was recorded at least ten times. The rearrangement uses TRBV6-2 or TRBV6-3 and TRBJ2-7; 10 nucleotides line up with TRBD1. Trimming removed 5 bases from V and 5 bases from J; junction bases left unmatched: 6. Looked up from germline, CDR1 is MNHEY and CDR2 is SVGEGT. The CDR3 loop spans 14 amino acids. The CDR3: CASSPHGTGDEQYF. The CDR3 DNA is TGTGCCAGCAGTCCGCACGGGACAGGGGACGAGCAGTACTTC.

This rearrangement joins TRBV20-1 to TRBJ1-2, with D perhaps matching TRBD1 (5 bases). Germline values: CDR1 DFQATT, CDR2 SNEGSKA (reference sequence). There are 13 residues in the CDR3. V lost 6 bases to trimming and J lost 4 bases, with 15 bases between them. CDR3 region: CSASHDRSYGYTF. The DNA for the CDR3 is TGCAGTGCGAGCCACGACAGATCCTATGGCTACACCTTC.

The chain links TRBV5-6 to TRBJ2-2; D unclear. This CDR3 has 14 amino acids. V was shortened by 4 bases and J by 3 bases, with 10 bases between the two germline ends. The germline V gene encodes CDR1 SGHDT and CDR2 YYEEEE. The CDR3 DNA is TGTGCCAGCAGCCGAGTCACATACACCGGGGAGCTGTTTTTT. Amino acids: CASSRVTYTGELFF.

The chain is built from TRBV6-1 and TRBJ2-7; tentative D call: TRBD2 (5 bases). The CDR3 length is 14 residues. V was cut by 6 bases and J by 3 bases, with 15 bases left in between. Germline lookup yields CDR1 MNHNS and CDR2 SASEGT. The CDR3 protein is CASRLRDRHYEQYF. CDR3 nucleotides: TGTGCCAGCAGGCTACGGGATCGCCACTACGAGCAGTACTTC.

This chain uses TRBV6-2 or TRBV6-3 with TRBJ2-5; a weak D match, TRBD2 (6 bases). Trimming removed 5 bases at V and 0 bases at J, with 13 bases between. CDR1 and CDR2 from the germline V gene are MNHEY and SVGEGT. This CDR3 comprises 15 residues. Here the CDR3 reads CASSRGLGYQETQYF. The CDR3 nucleotides read TGTGCCAGCAGTAGGGGACTGGGGTACCAAGAGACCCAGTACTTC.

This clonotype was detected ten times or more. The CDR3 loop reads CASSFPGANVLTF. The CDR3, as DNA: TGTGCCAGCAGCTTCCCCGGGGCCAACGTCCTGACTTTC. V is TRBV7-3 and J is TRBJ2-6, with unresolved D. The CDR3 runs to 13 residues. In germline, CDR1 is SGHTA, CDR2 FQGTGA. Trimming removed 3 bases from V and 4 bases from J, with 4 bases in between.

This clonotype occurred many times. The CDR3 bases are TGCGCCAGCAGCCAAGACCCAGTTCAGGGTAGCAATTCACCCCTCCACTTT. Translating it yields CASSQDPVQGSNSPLHF. The rearrangement uses TRBV4-3 and TRBJ1-6; a possible D gene is TRBD1 (5 bases). The CDR3 is made up of 17 amino acids. Germline CDR1 reads LGHNA; CDR2 reads YSLEER. V was cut by 0 bases and J by 7 bases, with 16 bases left in between.

The V call is TRBV20-1, the J call TRBJ2-1; 12 positions agree with TRBD2. V lost 1 base to trimming and J lost 10 bases; unmatched junction nucleotides: 14. The CDR3 runs to 17 residues. Germline V gives CDR1 DFQATT, CDR2 SNEGSKA (reference sequence). The CDR3 is CSARVASGRALLKEQFF. CDR3 nucleotides: TGCAGTGCTAGAGTGGCTAGCGGGAGGGCCCTGTTGAAGGAGCAGTTCTTC.